Sequencing of this T cell receptor beta chain was carried out in a study of blood T cell repertoires in COVID-19. Study information: Samples representing acute and convalescent COVID-19 were sourced from the United States, Italy and Spain. PBMCs, B-cell-depleted T cells, or T cells were the source of the cDNA or gDNA that made up the material.

Original processing methods: Reference gene primers were amplified, and this amplification served to estimate nucleated cell counts. Clones were sequenced by immunoSEQ multiplex PCR, and TCRdb holds only the in-frame ones, with some missing. The V and J calls and clone size come from that table; D and trimming were worked out from the DNA. The sample has 250,000 or so clones, 83% seen once. Germline V gene lookup returns CDR1 SGHKS and CDR2 YYEKEE (reference sequence). V lost 4 bases to trimming and J lost 0 bases, with 11 bases between them. The CDR3 extends over 15 amino acids. The origin of this receptor is a human donor in a cohort sampled during active COVID-19. The chain recombines TRBV5-5 with TRBJ1-3; weak D call: TRBD1 (5 bases). The sample consisted of peripheral blood. DNA of the CDR3: TGTGCCAGCAGCCGGGACTCATCCTCTGGAAACACCATATATTTT. Translation gives CASSRDSSSGNTIYF.